Presented here are 5 T cell receptor beta chains from one specimen sequenced in a study of cytomegalovirus exposure and HLA in healthy donors (dated by TCRdb to about 2017). Libraries came from the immunoSEQ multiplex PCR assay. A mixture of 60 forward primers for TCR Vbeta segments and 13 reverse primers for TCR Jbeta segments was used in the multiplex PCR. The immuneACCESS repertoire file appears here via TCRdb, limited to in-frame rearrangements. These files lack a portion of the clones; in checked studies, under half of the deficit traces to unresolved V genes, and the cause of the others is not known. The sample data list 150,000 to 200,000 clones, and 84% of these were observed just once. The ten largest clones capture approximately 0.26% of the sample. The sample consisted of PBMCs. The source is a boy aged 5-17 years in good health and CMV-seronegative.

The genes are TRBV5-1 and TRBJ2-3; the match to TRBD2 covers 7 bases. The CDR3 sequence is 16 residues long. Losses at the gene ends were 1 base for V and 6 bases for J; bases not matched to a gene: 11. Germline CDR1 SGHRS, CDR2 YFSETQ. The CDR3, as DNA: TGCGCCAGCAGCTTGCGGCGGGGGACTGGGCTTGATACGCAGTATTTT. This encodes CASSLRRGTGLDTQYF.

This chain uses TRBV7-6 with TRBJ2-1, with 7 bases matching TRBD1. The CDR3 is 13 residues long. V lost 4 bases, J lost 8 bases, and 5 bases stayed unmatched. Germline CDR1 and CDR2: SGHVS and FNYEAQ. CDR3 coding DNA: TGTGCCAGCAGCTCCTACAGGGGATATGAGCAGTTCTTC. Residues: CASSSYRGYEQFF.

The chain couples TRBV27 to TRBJ2-7; D gene unclear. The V and J ends lost 3 bases and 1 base respectively, with 10 bases between them. CDR3 length equals 14 residues. Germline loops: CDR1 MNHEY, CDR2 SMNVEV (reference sequence). The CDR3 loop reads CASSFSQASYEQYF. The CDR3 nucleotides read TGTGCCAGCAGTTTTTCCCAGGCTTCCTACGAGCAGTACTTC.

This clone was recorded once. CDR3 DNA sequence: TGTGCCACCAGCAGAGTAGGTGGACAGGGGAGTGAAAAACTGTTTTTT. Residues: CATSRVGGQGSEKLFF. The rearrangement joins TRBV15 to TRBJ1-4, with 9 bases identical to TRBD1. The CDR3 covers 16 residues. The trim removed 1 base at V and 7 bases at J, leaving 7 bases unmatched. Germline CDR1 LNHNV, CDR2 YYDKDF (reference sequence).

The rearrangement links TRBV28 to TRBJ2-7; D uncertain. Trimming left V 3 bases short and J 2 bases short, with 8 bases between. Germline V gene lookup returns CDR1 MDHEN and CDR2 SYDVKM. There are 13 residues in the CDR3. The CDR3 coding sequence is TGTGCCAGCAGTTTCTACTATACCTACGAGCAGTACTTC. Its translation: CASSFYYTYEQYF.